At least ten counts were recorded for the clone carrying this T cell receptor (beta chain). No antigen is known for it. This sample is drawn from a study of T cell repertoires in cytomegalovirus infection. Study context: Signatures in public TCR beta sequences pointed to both CMV infection and matching HLA type.

The CDR3 extends over 14 amino acids. The germline V and J ends were trimmed by 2 bases and 5 bases, with 12 bases remaining between them. Germline V gives CDR1 SGHRS, CDR2 YFSETQ. Study conclusions and caveats: Pooled public TCR beta family frequency picked out CMV carriers with the relevant HLA. Ex vivo responses were dominated by HLA-C-restricted CMV-specific TCR beta clonotypes.

TCRdb fed the reads into MiXCR, producing one record per CDR3 protein. The sample lists about 400,000 distinct CDR3 sequences, roughly 18% occurring once. This clonotype was obtained from a human donor in good health (CMV status not recorded). Some clones in this sample may be carry-over from other donors' samples. Sequencing input: PBMCs. J is TRBJ2-3 and V is TRBV5-1; D is possibly TRBD1 (6 bases). DNA for the CDR3: TGCGCCAGCAGCTTAGGACAGTGGAGAGATACGCAGTATTTT. Translation: CASSLGQWRDTQYF.